These 10 T cell receptor beta chains were all obtained from the same sample, sequenced in a study of T cell responses to AZD1222 COVID-19 vaccine. Profiling relied on immunoSEQ multiplex PCR, and the TCRdb table lists in-frame clones only, not all of them. The table shows roughly 180,000 clones, with approximately 92% occurring only once. Sequencing was performed on peripheral blood, taken 28 days after the second dose of the MenACWY control vaccine. These receptors were taken from an adult who received the MenACWY meningococcal vaccine as a control.

CDR3 in amino acids: CASSEAGANYGYTF. CDR3 in DNA: TGTGCCAGCAGTGAAGCAGGGGCTAACTATGGCTACACCTTC. The chain joins TRBV6-1 to TRBJ1-2; a possible D gene is TRBD1 (5 bases). This CDR3 region has 14 residues. The germline V and J ends were trimmed by 0 bases and 0 bases, with 5 bases remaining between them. Looked up from germline, CDR1 is MNHNS and CDR2 is SASEGT.

The V gene is TRBV2, the J gene TRBJ1-2; no definite D call. Trimming cost V 9 bases and J 4 bases, with 18 bases left between them. This CDR3 spans 14 amino acids. CDR1 and CDR2 from the germline V gene are SNHLY and FYNNEI. The CDR3 sequence is CASRTGRAGYGYTF. Here the CDR3 DNA reads TGTGCCAGTAGGACCGGCCGAGCGGGCTATGGCTACACCTTC.

The chain recombines TRBV4-3 with TRBJ1-2; tentatively, D is TRBD1 (5 bases). The CDR3 loop spans 15 amino acids. Trimming stripped 0 bases from V and 1 base from J, with 9 bases between. Germline CDR1 reads LGHNA; CDR2 reads YSLEER. CDR3 residues: CASSQDRGINYGYTF. CDR3 coding DNA: TGCGCCAGCAGCCAAGATAGGGGCATTAACTATGGCTACACCTTC.

The chain links TRBV18 to TRBJ1-1, with D possibly matching TRBD1 (5 bases). Germline V gene sequence: CDR1 KGHSH, CDR2 LQKENI. This CDR3 spans 14 amino acids. V dropped 3 bases and J dropped 1 base, with 9 bases sitting between them. The CDR3 loop is CASSPRASNTEAFF. Written as DNA, the CDR3 is TGTGCCAGCTCACCCAGGGCTTCGAACACTGAAGCTTTCTTT.

V is TRBV23-1 and J is TRBJ2-7; TRBD1 aligns across 9 bases. TRBV23-1 is an open reading frame whose function is uncertain. The CDR3 spans 16 residues. Unmatched junction bases numbered 9, after V lost 4 bases and J lost 2 bases. CDR3 DNA: TGCGCCAGCAGTCGCCGAAACAGGGGGCCTCCCTACGAGCAGTACTTC. It yields the protein CASSRRNRGPPYEQYF.

The chain uses TRBV9 and TRBJ2-3; 7 bases fit TRBD1. Germline V gives CDR1 SGDLS, CDR2 YYNGEE. V lost 4 bases, J lost 1 base, and 6 bases stayed unmatched. The CDR3 is 15 amino acids. DNA for the CDR3: TGTGCCAGCAGCCCCACTGACAGGGGCACAGATACGCAGTATTTT. This gives the protein CASSPTDRGTDTQYF.

The chain employs TRBV6-5 and TRBJ1-1, with TRBD1 matching over 9 bases. This CDR3 has 14 amino acids. J gave up 0 bases and V 10 bases, and 6 bases lay outside the gene matches. Germline CDR1 is MNHEY and CDR2 is SVGAGI. The CDR3 DNA follows: TGTGCCACCTGGACAGGGGTCATGAACACTGAAGCTTTCTTT. The encoded protein is CATWTGVMNTEAFF.

In the case of this clone: The junction shows a germline mismatch at one end, possibly a read error. The rearrangement joins TRBV12-3 or TRBV12-4 to TRBJ2-1; 7 bases match TRBD2. This CDR3 has 13 amino acids. The CDR3 DNA sequence: TGTGCCAGCCAAGGGACTACCTACATTGAGCAGTTCTTC. Amino acid sequence: CASQGTTYIEQFF.

This clone was seen a single time. The chain couples TRBV18 to TRBJ1-2; maybe TRBD1 (6 bases). Deletions cut 3 bases from V and 4 bases from J, with 12 bases between. There are 14 residues in the CDR3. CDR1 is KGHSH, CDR2 LQKENI, per germline. Here the CDR3 reads CASSPGGPFYGYTF. The CDR3 coding sequence is TGTGCCAGCTCACCCGGGGGGCCATTCTATGGCTACACCTTC.

The chain employs TRBV4-1 and TRBJ2-3; 7 bases match TRBD1. This CDR3 has 16 residues. Germline V gene data show CDR1 as MGHRA and CDR2 as YSYEKL. V shed 4 bases, J shed 5 bases, and the junction held 12 bases outside the gene matches. The CDR3 spells CASSLDRVSRGDTQYF. The CDR3, as DNA: TGCGCCAGCAGCCTAGACAGGGTGTCCCGTGGAGATACGCAGTATTTT.